This is a list of T cell receptor beta chains from one sample in a study of shared clonotypes between healthy human individuals. Some clones are missing from TCRdb's copy, which holds only in-frame ones; the method was immunoSEQ multiplex PCR. This sample has about 2.1 million clones; 90% to 95% occur once, and the top ten carry 1.5% to 2%. Specimen: naive CD8+ T cells from PBMCs. These receptors were obtained from a man younger than 35 in good health. Some clones in this sample may be carry-over from other donors' samples. The CDR3 runs from the conserved cysteine through the conserved F or W. A D gene is named only where the DNA matches it firmly. Expanded clones are given a class, and other clones once, few, many or no size at all.

v_gene	j_gene	abundance	d_gene	CDR3aa	CDR3nt
TRBV9	TRBJ2-7	-	-	CASSVGGSEVYEQYF	TGTGCCAGCAGCGTAGGAGGTAGCGAGGTGTACGAGCAGTACTTC
TRBV13	TRBJ2-7	-	TRBD2	CASSVAGLREEYF	TGTGCCAGCAGCGTAGCGGGACTCCGAGAGGAGTACTTC
TRBV30	TRBJ1-2	-	-	CAWSAITLDSPDGYTF	TGTGCCTGGAGCGCAATAACCCTGGACAGCCCGGATGGCTACACCTTC
TRBV15	TRBJ1-1	-	-	CATSRNTEAFF	TGTGCCACCAGCCGAAACACTGAAGCTTTCTTT
TRBV19	TRBJ1-5	-	TRBD1	CASSIRTGTPLDQPQHF	TGTGCCAGTAGTATCCGGACAGGGACCCCTCTCGATCAGCCCCAGCATTTT
TRBV19	TRBJ1-1	once	-	CASSIGQVNTEAFF	TGTGCCAGTAGTATAGGACAGGTGAACACTGAAGCTTTCTTT
TRBV9	TRBJ2-2	once	TRBD2	CASSEGTSATGELFF	TGTGCCAGCAGCGAGGGGACTAGCGCCACCGGGGAGCTGTTTTTT
TRBV5-4	TRBJ2-7	-	TRBD1	CASSLDRGYEQYF	TGTGCCAGCAGCTTGGACAGGGGCTACGAGCAGTACTTC
TRBV27	TRBJ2-1	-	TRBD2	CASKAGLVHYEQFF	TGTGCCAGCAAAGCCGGACTAGTGCACTATGAGCAGTTCTTC
TRBV18	TRBJ2-3	once	TRBD2	CASSSYAPGLVKDSTDTQYF	TGTGCCAGCTCATCTTATGCCCCGGGACTAGTTAAAGATAGCACAGATACGCAGTATTTT
TRBV9	TRBJ1-1	-	-	CASSGEGRPNTEAFF	TGTGCCAGCAGCGGGGAGGGACGGCCGAACACTGAAGCTTTCTTT